The 5 T cell receptor beta chains in this list originate from one sample, sequenced in a study of cytomegalovirus exposure and HLA in healthy donors. PCR was performed using 60 Vbeta and 13 Jbeta primers. TCRdb's table, derived via immunoSEQ multiplex PCR, lists solely in-frame clones and lacks some. Of roughly 200,000 clones in the sample, 70% to 85% were seen once. The sample comprised PBMCs. All receptors come from a woman in her sixties in good health and CMV-seropositive.

The table lists this clone with a few counts. The chain is built from TRBV5-1 and TRBJ2-3; the D gene is possibly TRBD2 (6 bases). V lost 2 bases and J 6 bases, leaving 10 bases between the germline ends. This CDR3 region has 13 residues. Germline assignment: CDR1 SGHRS and CDR2 YFSETQ. The CDR3 DNA reads TGCGCCAGCAGCTTCCCGGGGGACGATACGCAGTATTTT. As protein: CASSFPGDDTQYF. Together with reference TRBV5-1 and TRBJ2-3, the CDR3 gives the full variable domain: KAGVTQTPRYLIKTRGQQVTLSCSPISGHRSVSWYQQTPGQGLQFLFEYFSETQRNKGNFPGRFSGRQFSNSRSEMNVSTLELGDSALYLCASSFPGDDTQYFGPGTRLTVL.

The chain uses TRBV10-3 and TRBJ1-1; 7 bases are a match to TRBD1. The CDR3 has 13 amino acids. V shed 10 bases, J shed 4 bases, and the junction held 9 bases outside the gene matches. Germline assignment: CDR1 ENHRY and CDR2 SYGVKD. CDR3 in DNA: TGTGCCACCTTACAGGGGCCCAGCACTGAAGCTTTCTTT. Translation gives CATLQGPSTEAFF.

This clone occurred once. The genes are TRBV18 and TRBJ2-4; weak D call: TRBD2 (6 bases). The V end was cut by 3 bases, the J end by 0 bases, with 9 bases between. CDR3 length equals 15 residues. CDR1 KGHSH and CDR2 LQKENI come from the germline V gene. The CDR3 DNA is TGTGCCAGCTCACCCCCGGGACTAGCCAAAAACATTCAGTACTTC. This gives the protein CASSPPGLAKNIQYF. The complete variable domain, with remaining parts taken from reference TRBV18 and TRBJ2-4, reads NAGVMQNPRHLVRRRGQEARLRCSPMKGHSHVYWYRQLPEEGLKFMVYLQKENIIDESGMPKERFSAEFPKEGPSILRIQQVVRGDSAAYFCASSPPGLAKNIQYFGAGTRLSVL.

The sample holds a few counts of this clone. The gene calls are TRBV5-1 and TRBJ2-1, with TRBD1 matching over 8 bases. Looked up from germline, CDR1 is SGHRS and CDR2 is YFSETQ. This CDR3 contains 15 residues. J gave up 8 bases and V 6 bases, and 13 bases lay outside the gene matches. The CDR3 coding sequence is TGCGCCAGCACATCGCTCGGACAGGGTTTGGATGAGCAGTTCTTC. Its protein is CASTSLGQGLDEQFF.

This chain uses TRBV6-1 with TRBJ2-3; 9 nucleotides align to TRBD1. The ends lost 4 bases at V and 2 bases at J; junction bases unmatched: 7. The CDR3 loop spans 16 amino acids. Germline V CDR1 and CDR2: MNHNS, SASEGT. The CDR3, as DNA: TGTGCCAGCAGTGCGGACAGGGGTTCTTTCACAGATACGCAGTATTTT. Protein sequence: CASSADRGSFTDTQYF.